One sample yielded the 27 T cell receptor beta chains listed below, sequenced in a study of OX40 agonist ivuxolimab in advanced cancers. Profiled with immunoSEQ multiplex PCR; TCRdb holds only in-frame clones, not every one. The data contain some 64,000 clones, about 88% of them seen just once; the ten biggest clones take up 0.65% to 0.7%. Source: CD4+ or CD8+ T cells sorted from blood, taken in a trial of the OX40 agonist ivuxolimab. The receptors stem from an adult with an advanced solid tumor such as melanoma, head and neck, liver or kidney cancer.

J is TRBJ1-2 and V is TRBV28; tentative D call: TRBD1 (6 bases). The V gene lost 1 base and the J gene lost 5 bases, with 14 bases spanning the gap. The V gene's germline CDR1 is MDHEN and CDR2 SYDVKM. This CDR3 has 15 amino acids. DNA for the CDR3: TGTGCCAGCAGTTTATTCGGGGGGCTCTGGTATGGCTACACCTTC. Translation: CASSLFGGLWYGYTF.

V and J are TRBV19 and TRBJ1-5; D ambiguous. CDR1 and CDR2 (germline): LNHDA, SQIVND (reference sequence). The CDR3 is 13 amino acids. The V end lost 2 bases, the J end lost 4 bases, and 6 bases lay between the germline ends. CDR3 in amino acids: CASSITGNQPQHF. The CDR3 coding sequence is TGTGCCAGTAGTATAACCGGGAATCAGCCCCAGCATTTT.

The rearrangement links TRBV19 to TRBJ2-1; D is uncertain. Trimming stripped 4 bases from V and 5 bases from J, with 9 bases between. CDR1 is LNHDA, CDR2 SQIVND, per germline (reference sequence). CDR3 length: 13 residues. CDR3 region: CASSRARHNEQFF. DNA for the CDR3: TGTGCCAGTAGTAGGGCCCGGCACAATGAGCAGTTCTTC.

This chain joins TRBV11-2 and TRBJ2-5; D gene uncertain. The CDR3 totals 16 residues. Trimming left V 3 bases short and J 1 base short, with 15 bases between. Germline V gives CDR1 SGHAT, CDR2 FQNNGV. This CDR3 reads CASSLEWVYPQETQYF. The CDR3 nucleotides are TGTGCCAGCAGCTTGGAATGGGTCTATCCCCAAGAGACCCAGTACTTC. The full variable domain, rest sourced from reference TRBV11-2 and TRBJ2-5, is EAGVAQSPRYKIIEKRQSVAFWCNPISGHATLYWYQQILGQGPKLLIQFQNNGVVDDSQLPKDRFSAERLKGVDSTLKIQPAKLEDSAVYLCASSLEWVYPQETQYFGPGTRLLVL.

J is TRBJ1-1 and V is TRBV28, with a tentative D call TRBD1 (5 bases). V gave up 7 bases and J gave up 8 bases, with 23 bases separating them. CDR1 MDHEN and CDR2 SYDVKM come from the germline V gene. The CDR3 extends over 15 amino acids. CDR3 DNA: TGTGCCAGCACCCTGGAAGGGGCAGGGAGAGGAGAAGCTTTCTTT. Translating gives CASTLEGAGRGEAFF.

On this clone: Other DNA sequences in this specimen translate into the identical CDR3. This chain connects TRBV5-1 to TRBJ2-7, with D possibly being TRBD1 or TRBD2 (5 bases each). Germline CDR1 and CDR2: SGHRS and YFSETQ. V was trimmed by 4 bases and J by 6 bases, leaving 14 bases between them. CDR3 length: 13 amino acids. The CDR3 loop reads CASSQDGAVEQYF. In DNA, the CDR3 is TGCGCCAGCAGCCAGGACGGGGCCGTCGAGCAGTACTTC.

The chain has TRBV7-6 and TRBJ1-1, with TRBD1 identical over 7 bases. Germline lookup yields CDR1 SGHVS and CDR2 FNYEAQ. CDR3 size: 15 residues. With V trimmed by 7 bases and J by 1 base, 9 bases remained unmatched. The CDR3 is CASTLGAGGNTEAFF. The DNA for the CDR3 is TGTGCCAGCACCCTCGGGGCAGGGGGGAACACTGAAGCTTTCTTT.

CDR3 protein: CASSFGTGWADTQYF. In DNA form, the CDR3 reads TGCGCCAGCAGCTTCGGGACAGGTTGGGCAGATACGCAGTATTTT. The chain combines TRBV5-1 with TRBJ2-3, with 8 bases lining up with TRBD1. This CDR3 contains 15 residues. V was pared by 2 bases and J by 4 bases, with 6 bases of the junction left unmatched. Germline-derived CDR1 and CDR2 are SGHRS and YFSETQ.

This clone was recorded once. The chain is built from TRBV6-6 and TRBJ2-2; D gene ambiguous. There are 13 residues in the CDR3. Trimming removed 6 bases at V and 0 bases at J, with 5 bases between. The germline V gene has CDR1 MNHNY and CDR2 SVGAGI (reference sequence). CDR3 sequence: CASRKTNTGELFF. The CDR3 coding sequence is TGTGCCAGCAGGAAAACGAACACCGGGGAGCTGTTTTTT.

The rearrangement links TRBV15 to TRBJ2-1, with 9 bases matching TRBD2. This CDR3 has 15 residues. J was trimmed by 3 bases and V by 2 bases; bases with no gene match: 2. CDR1 and CDR2 from the germline V gene are LNHNV and YYDKDF (reference sequence). As DNA, the CDR3 is TGTGCCACCAGCAGACGGACTAGCGACTACAATGAGCAGTTCTTC. It translates to CATSRRTSDYNEQFF.

This clone came up a few times. The J gene is TRBJ1-5, the V gene TRBV19; the D gene is possibly TRBD1 (6 bases). Trimming took 3 bases from V and 0 from J, leaving 9 bases between them. CDR3 length: 15 amino acids. Germline V gives CDR1 LNHDA, CDR2 SQIVND (reference sequence). The CDR3 is CASSIDRNSNQPQHF. CDR3 nucleotides: TGTGCCAGTAGTATCGACAGGAATAGCAATCAGCCCCAGCATTTT.

CDR3 amino acids: CAWSWDKNQPQHF. The CDR3 bases are TGTGCCTGGAGTTGGGACAAAAATCAGCCCCAGCATTTT. This chain uses TRBV30 with TRBJ1-5, with a tentative D call TRBD1 (6 bases). Germline-derived CDR1 and CDR2 are GTSNPN and SVGIG (reference sequence). V lost 2 bases and J lost 4, with 9 bases in between. This CDR3 comprises 13 residues.

This clone has a handful of counts. The rearrangement links TRBV11-2 to TRBJ2-1; 7 positions agree with TRBD2. CDR3 length: 14 amino acids. J was trimmed by 6 bases and V by 1 base; bases with no gene match: 3. Germline assignment: CDR1 SGHAT and CDR2 FQNNGV. The CDR3 reads CASSLGTRSNEQFF. The DNA of the CDR3 is TGTGCCAGCAGCTTAGGGACTAGAAGCAATGAGCAGTTCTTC.

The genes are TRBV5-1 and TRBJ1-1, with D perhaps TRBD1 (5 bases). This CDR3 spans 15 amino acids. V was trimmed by 0 bases and J by 4 bases, leaving 13 bases between them. Germline CDR1 and CDR2: SGHRS and YFSETQ. The CDR3 region is CASSLEAGLGTEAFF. Written as DNA, the CDR3 is TGCGCCAGCAGCTTGGAAGCAGGGCTGGGCACTGAAGCTTTCTTT.

The rearrangement links TRBV18 to TRBJ1-2; D is unclear. Trimming left V 2 bases short and J 2 bases short, with 12 bases between. This CDR3 region has 15 residues. The germline CDR1 and CDR2 sequences are KGHSH and LQKENI. The CDR3: CASSPVGDGNYGYTF. The CDR3 DNA is TGTGCCAGCTCACCAGTCGGAGACGGGAACTATGGCTACACCTTC.

J is TRBJ1-2 and V is TRBV6-5; possibly TRBD1 for D (6 bases). The germline V gene has CDR1 MNHEY and CDR2 SVGAGI. The CDR3 is 15 amino acids. The V end was cut by 6 bases, the J end by 2 bases, with 16 bases between. The CDR3 region is CASSPIGGGNYGYTF. The CDR3 nucleotides are TGTGCCAGCAGCCCAATCGGGGGGGGCAACTATGGCTACACCTTC.

This clone has only one observation. The rearrangement uses TRBV28 and TRBJ2-7, with 8 bases fitting TRBD1. The ends lost 5 bases at V and 7 bases at J; junction bases unmatched: 4. This CDR3 has 12 residues. From germline, CDR1 is MDHEN and CDR2 SYDVKM. Here the CDR3 reads CASSTRDREQYF. The CDR3 DNA reads as TGTGCCAGCAGTACCCGGGACAGGGAGCAGTACTTC.

The gene calls are TRBV19 and TRBJ2-3, with 11 bases lining up with TRBD1. The CDR3 loop spans 16 amino acids. V lost 5 bases and J lost 5; bases outside the gene matches: 9. Germline-derived CDR1 and CDR2 are LNHDA and SQIVND (reference sequence). CDR3 sequence: CASSPERTGGKDTQYF. CDR3 in DNA: TGTGCCAGTAGTCCCGAAAGGACAGGGGGCAAAGATACGCAGTATTTT.

The gene calls are TRBV7-3 and TRBJ2-7; 8 nucleotides match TRBD2. Trimming removed 5 bases from V and 5 bases from J; junction bases left unmatched: 11. The CDR3 has 15 amino acids. From germline, CDR1 is SGHTA and CDR2 FQGTGA. The CDR3: CASSASGSYRDEQYF. The CDR3 DNA reads TGTGCCAGCAGCGCCAGCGGGAGTTACCGGGACGAGCAGTACTTC.

This clone is a singleton in its sample. V usage is TRBV7-2 and J usage is TRBJ2-1; D gene ambiguous. V lost 5 bases and J 0 bases, leaving 14 bases between the germline ends. CDR3 size: 16 residues. Germline assignment: CDR1 SGHTA and CDR2 FQGNSA. This CDR3 is CASSGQWVSSYNEQFF. CDR3 in DNA: TGTGCCAGCAGCGGCCAATGGGTCAGCTCCTACAATGAGCAGTTCTTC. The full variable domain, in which reference TRBV7-2 and TRBJ2-1 provide the parts outside the CDR3, is GAGVSQSPSNKVTEKGKDVELRCDPISGHTALYWYRQSLGQGLEFLIYFQGNSAPDKSGLPSDRFSAERTGGSVSTLTIQRTQQEDSAVYLCASSGQWVSSYNEQFFGPGTRLTVL.

The chain recombines TRBV30 with TRBJ2-5; the D call may be TRBD1 or TRBD2 (6 bases each). The ends were cut back, 2 bases at V and 3 bases at J, with 10 bases in the middle. CDR1 and CDR2 from the germline V gene are GTSNPN and SVGIG (reference sequence). The CDR3 has 13 amino acids. CDR3 DNA sequence: TGTGCCTGGAGTCGGGGGCTGAAAGAGACCCAGTACTTC. It is translated as CAWSRGLKETQYF.

The V and J genes are TRBV28 and TRBJ1-5; weak D call: TRBD1 (5 bases). The V end was cut by 2 bases, the J end by 4 bases, with 12 bases between. This CDR3 region has 15 residues. Germline-derived CDR1 and CDR2 are MDHEN and SYDVKM. CDR3 DNA sequence: TGTGCCAGCAGTTTAACGGGGCTAACTAATCAGCCCCAGCATTTT. Its protein is CASSLTGLTNQPQHF.

The V call is TRBV6-1, the J call TRBJ1-5; D is unclear. There are 11 residues in the CDR3. Germline lookup yields CDR1 MNHNS and CDR2 SASEGT. V lost 4 bases, J lost 6 bases, and 4 bases lay in between. CDR3 nucleotides: TGTGCCAGCAGTGCTGGTCAGCCCCAGCATTTT. It codes for CASSAGQPQHF.

CDR3 sequence (DNA): TGCGCCAGCAGCTTGTCGGGGACAACCACAGATACGCAGTATTTT. Translated, it gives CASSLSGTTTDTQYF. The genes are TRBV5-1 and TRBJ2-3; D possibly corresponds to TRBD1 (6 bases). The germline V gene encodes CDR1 SGHRS and CDR2 YFSETQ. CDR3 length: 15 amino acids. The ends were cut back, 1 base at V and 2 bases at J, with 11 bases in the middle.

This clone was counted between two and nine times. This chain joins TRBV4-1 and TRBJ2-3, with D uncertain. Per the germline V gene, CDR1 is MGHRA and CDR2 is YSYEKL. V lost 2 bases to trimming and J lost 7 bases, with 10 bases between them. This CDR3 comprises 13 residues. Here the CDR3 reads CASSQLIRYTQYF. DNA for the CDR3: TGCGCCAGCAGCCAATTAATAAGATATACGCAGTATTTT.

The table lists this clone with a count of one. The J gene is TRBJ2-7, the V gene TRBV28, with 7 bases aligning to TRBD1. Germline V CDR1 and CDR2: MDHEN, SYDVKM. The CDR3 loop spans 15 amino acids. Trimming cost V 4 bases and J 1 base; bases outside gene matches: 7. This CDR3 reads CASSSGQIRSYEQYF. The CDR3 DNA reads as TGTGCCAGCAGTTCGGGACAGATACGGTCCTACGAGCAGTACTTC.

The rearrangement links TRBV5-6 to TRBJ2-7, with 10 positions matching TRBD1. CDR1 is SGHDT and CDR2 is YYEEEE in the germline V gene. V dropped 3 bases and J dropped 3; count of bases not matched to a gene: 12. The CDR3 extends over 17 amino acids. CDR3 residues: CASSSPGDRGLFYEQYF. CDR3 nucleotide sequence: TGTGCCAGCAGCTCCCCTGGAGACAGGGGGCTTTTCTACGAGCAGTACTTC.